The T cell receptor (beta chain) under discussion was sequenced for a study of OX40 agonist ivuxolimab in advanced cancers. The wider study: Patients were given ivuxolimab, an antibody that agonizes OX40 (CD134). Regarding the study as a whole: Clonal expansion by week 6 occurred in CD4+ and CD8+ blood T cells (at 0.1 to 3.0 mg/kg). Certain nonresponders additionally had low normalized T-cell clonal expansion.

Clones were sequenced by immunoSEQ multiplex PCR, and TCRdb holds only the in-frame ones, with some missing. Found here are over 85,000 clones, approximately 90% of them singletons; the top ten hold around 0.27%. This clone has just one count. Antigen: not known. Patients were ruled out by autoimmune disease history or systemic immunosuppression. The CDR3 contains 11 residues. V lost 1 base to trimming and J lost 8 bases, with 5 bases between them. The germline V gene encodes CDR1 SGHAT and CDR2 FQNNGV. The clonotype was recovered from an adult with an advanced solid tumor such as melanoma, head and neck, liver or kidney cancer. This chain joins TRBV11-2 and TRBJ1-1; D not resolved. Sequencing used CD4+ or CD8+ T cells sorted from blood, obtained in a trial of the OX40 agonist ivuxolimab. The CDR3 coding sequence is TGTGCCAGCAGCTTAGCCGAAGAAGCTTTCTTT. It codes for CASSLAEEAFF.